What follows are 10 T cell receptor beta chains derived from one specimen sequenced in a study of blood T cell repertoires in COVID-19 (TCRdb year 2020). Receptor libraries were prepared by the immunoSEQ multiplex PCR assay. The clones in this table, taken by TCRdb from immuneACCESS, are in-frame only. Not every clone is retained; where verified, under half of the shortfall comes from an unresolved V gene, and the cause of the rest is unknown. For this sample there are some 210,000 clones; around 84% appear just once. About 4.3% of the sample comes from the top ten. Sequencing was carried out using PBMCs or T cells enriched from blood (not recorded which). Source of these receptors: a man younger than 40 with acute COVID-19.

The chain uses TRBV14 and TRBJ1-1, with D perhaps TRBD1 (5 bases). V gave up 1 base and J gave up 4 bases, with 7 bases separating them. The CDR3 runs 13 residues. From germline, CDR1 is SGHDN and CDR2 FVKESK. The CDR3 loop is CASSQVRGTEAFF. The CDR3 nucleotides are TGTGCCAGCAGCCAAGTTAGGGGCACTGAAGCTTTCTTT. Variable domain in full (rest from reference TRBV14 and TRBJ1-1): EAGVTQFPSHSVIEKGQTVTLRCDPISGHDNLYWYRRVMGKEIKFLLHFVKESKQDESGMPNNRFLAERTGGTYSTLKVQPAELEDSGVYFCASSQVRGTEAFFGQGTRLTVV.

This chain uses TRBV12-3 or TRBV12-4 with TRBJ1-1; D gene uncertain. V was cut by 5 bases and J by 0 bases, with 7 bases left in between. The CDR3 is made up of 13 amino acids. CDR3 amino acids: CASSPTVNTEAFF. The CDR3 nucleotides read TGTGCCAGCAGTCCAACAGTGAACACTGAAGCTTTCTTT.

This sequence joins TRBV4-1 and TRBJ2-7; weak D call: TRBD2 (6 bases). With 2 bases removed from V and 4 bases from J, the gap between germline ends came to 12 bases. This CDR3 comprises 14 residues. Germline V gene lookup returns CDR1 MGHRA and CDR2 YSYEKL. The CDR3 DNA is TGCGCCAGCAGCCAATCCGGCGCGGGGTACGAGCAGTACTTC. Its protein is CASSQSGAGYEQYF.

The CDR3 DNA reads TGTGCCAGCAGTGACCCGGGCGGGGGGAATTACTATGGCTACACCTTC. It encodes CASSDPGGGNYYGYTF. This chain links TRBV25-1 with TRBJ1-2, with D possibly TRBD1 on 5 matching bases. The CDR3 is 16 amino acids. Between the trimmed V and J ends, which lost 3 bases and 3 bases, there was a span of 17 bases. Germline V lookup: CDR1 MGHDK, CDR2 SYGVNS.

The chain is built from TRBV7-6 and TRBJ1-6; unclear D gene. In germline, CDR1 is SGHVS, CDR2 FNYEAQ. This CDR3 is 15 amino acids long. V lost 3 bases and J lost 0, with 6 bases in between. Written as DNA, the CDR3 is TGTGCCAGCAGCTTCGAGAGCTCCTATAATTCACCCCTCCACTTT. This translates into CASSFESSYNSPLHF. Combining the CDR3 with reference TRBV7-6 and TRBJ1-6 gives the whole variable domain GAGVSQSPRYKVTKRGQDVALRCDPISGHVSLYWYRQALGQGPEFLTYFNYEAQQDKSGLPNDRFSAERPEGSISTLTIQRTEQRDSAMYRCASSFESSYNSPLHFGNGTRLTVT.

The chain couples TRBV12-3 or TRBV12-4 to TRBJ1-1, with D possibly TRBD1 on 6 matching bases. This CDR3 region has 13 residues. V was clipped by 6 bases and J by 1 base, with 9 bases between them. The CDR3 DNA follows: TGTGCCAGCAGAGGACAGACGAACACTGAAGCTTTCTTT. This sequence encodes CASRGQTNTEAFF.

The V and J genes are TRBV18 and TRBJ1-1; unclear D gene. CDR1 and CDR2 (germline): KGHSH, LQKENI. The CDR3 totals 12 residues. Trimming left V 4 bases short and J 8 bases short, with 11 bases between. CDR3 in amino acids: CASSLLEAEAFF. CDR3 sequence (DNA): TGTGCCAGCTCACTTTTGGAGGCCGAAGCTTTCTTT. The entire variable domain, with the rest obtained from reference TRBV18 and TRBJ1-1, is as follows: NAGVMQNPRHLVRRRGQEARLRCSPMKGHSHVYWYRQLPEEGLKFMVYLQKENIIDESGMPKERFSAEFPKEGPSILRIQQVVRGDSAAYFCASSLLEAEAFFGQGTRLTVV.

This chain joins TRBV15 and TRBJ2-2; 9 bases match TRBD2. This CDR3 spans 15 amino acids. The germline V gene has CDR1 LNHNV and CDR2 YYDKDF (reference sequence). J was trimmed by 5 bases and V by 1 base; bases with no gene match: 2. As DNA, the CDR3 is TGTGCCACCAGCAGAGGCCTAGCGGGGACCGGGGAGCTGTTTTTT. Translated: CATSRGLAGTGELFF.

The rearrangement uses TRBV5-6 and TRBJ1-1; D gene unclear. V lost 8 bases and J lost 3, with 8 bases in between. CDR3 size: 11 residues. In germline, CDR1 is SGHDT, CDR2 YYEEEE. CDR3 loop: CAREGDTEAFF. The CDR3 DNA reads as TGTGCCAGAGAGGGTGACACTGAAGCTTTCTTT.

This clone was seen more than once but under ten times. The same CDR3 can be traced to other DNA sequences in this sample. V gene TRBV29-1 combines with J gene TRBJ1-1; 8 positions match TRBD1. Unmatched junction bases numbered 4, after V lost 0 bases and J lost 4 bases. The CDR3 contains 14 residues. Germline V gene lookup returns CDR1 SQVTM and CDR2 ANQGSEA. The CDR3 bases are TGCAGCGTTGAAGAGGCAGGGGGCGGCACTGAAGCTTTCTTT. Its translation is CSVEEAGGGTEAFF.